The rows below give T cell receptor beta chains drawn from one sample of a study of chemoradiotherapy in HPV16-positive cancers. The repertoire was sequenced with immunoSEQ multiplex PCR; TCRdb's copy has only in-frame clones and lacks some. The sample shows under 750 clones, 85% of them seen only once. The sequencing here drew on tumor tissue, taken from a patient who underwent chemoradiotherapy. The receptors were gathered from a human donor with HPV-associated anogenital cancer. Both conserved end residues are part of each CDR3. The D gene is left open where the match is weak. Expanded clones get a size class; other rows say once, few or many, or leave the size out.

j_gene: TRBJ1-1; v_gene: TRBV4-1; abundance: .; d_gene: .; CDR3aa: CASSQGSSGDTEAFF; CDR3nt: TGCGCCAGCAGCCAGGGGTCCTCGGGGGACACTGAAGCTTTCTTT
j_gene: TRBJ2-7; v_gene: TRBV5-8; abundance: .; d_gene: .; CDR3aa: CASSLSSGSYEQYF; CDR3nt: TGTGCCAGCAGCTTGTCCTCGGGGAGCTACGAGCAGTACTTC
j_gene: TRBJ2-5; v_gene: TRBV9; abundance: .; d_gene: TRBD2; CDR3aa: CASSVAGSGRWETQYF; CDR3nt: TGTGCCAGCAGCGTAGCAGGAAGCGGGAGGTGGGAGACCCAGTACTTC
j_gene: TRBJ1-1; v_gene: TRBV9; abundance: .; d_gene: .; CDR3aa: CASSVGWGFQGNTEAFF; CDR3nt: TGTGCCAGCAGCGTAGGGTGGGGGTTCCAGGGGAACACTGAAGCTTTCTTT
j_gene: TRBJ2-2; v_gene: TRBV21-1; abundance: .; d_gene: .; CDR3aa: CARAGGLAYTGELFF; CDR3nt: TGTGCCAGAGCAGGAGGACTAGCCTACACCGGGGAGCTGTTTTTT
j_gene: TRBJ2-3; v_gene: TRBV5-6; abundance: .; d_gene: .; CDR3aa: CASSRPDQLGSTDTQYF; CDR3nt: TGTGCCAGCAGCCGACCGGACCAGCTCGGTAGCACAGATACGCAGTATTTT
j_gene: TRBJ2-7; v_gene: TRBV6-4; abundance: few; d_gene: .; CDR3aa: CRGPRRNEQYF; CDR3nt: TGTCGCGGTCCCCGGAGGAACGAGCAGTACTTC
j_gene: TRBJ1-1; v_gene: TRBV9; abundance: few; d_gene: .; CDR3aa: CASSVGPEGEAFF; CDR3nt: TGTGCCAGCAGCGTAGGGCCCGAGGGTGAAGCTTTCTTT
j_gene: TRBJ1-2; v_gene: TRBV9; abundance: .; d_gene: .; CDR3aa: CASSVAGWWGYTF; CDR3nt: TGTGCCAGCAGCGTAGCAGGGTGGTGGGGCTACACCTTC
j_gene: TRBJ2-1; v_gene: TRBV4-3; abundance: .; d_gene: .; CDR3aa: CASSQDPGKRRFF; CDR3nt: TGCGCCAGCAGCCAAGATCCCGGGAAGAGAAGGTTCTTC
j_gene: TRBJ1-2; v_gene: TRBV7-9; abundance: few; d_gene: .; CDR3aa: CASSLRGLYGYTF; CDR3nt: TGTGCCAGCAGCTTAAGAGGGCTCTATGGCTACACCTTC
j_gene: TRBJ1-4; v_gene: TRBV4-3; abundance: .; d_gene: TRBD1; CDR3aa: CASSQASRTGETNEKLFF; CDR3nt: TGCGCCAGCAGCCAAGCTTCGCGTACAGGGGAAACTAATGAAAAACTGTTTTTT
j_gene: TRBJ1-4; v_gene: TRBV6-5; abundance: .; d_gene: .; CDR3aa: CASSFSGAFGEKLFF; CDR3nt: TGTGCCAGCAGTTTTTCAGGAGCCTTTGGTGAAAAACTGTTTTTT
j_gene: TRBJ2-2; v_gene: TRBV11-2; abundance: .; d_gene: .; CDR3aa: CASSFVTGELFF; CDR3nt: TGTGCCAGCAGCTTCGTCACCGGGGAGCTGTTTTTT
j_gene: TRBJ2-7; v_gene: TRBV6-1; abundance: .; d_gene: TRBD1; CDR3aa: CASWAAGGEQYF; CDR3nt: TGTGCCAGCTGGGCCGCAGGGGGCGAGCAGTACTTC
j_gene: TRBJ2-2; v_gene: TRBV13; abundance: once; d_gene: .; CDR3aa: CASRNTGELFF; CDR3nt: TGTGCCAGCAGGAACACCGGGGAGCTGTTTTTT
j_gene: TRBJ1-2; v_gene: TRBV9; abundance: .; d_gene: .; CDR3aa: CASSAERGGAVGYTF; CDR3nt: TGTGCCAGCAGCGCTGAACGGGGAGGGGCAGTAGGCTACACCTTC
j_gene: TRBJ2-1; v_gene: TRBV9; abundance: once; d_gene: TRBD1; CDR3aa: CASSRSTGGYTVF; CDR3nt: TGTGCCAGCAGCCGTTCAACAGGGGGGTATACAGTCTTC
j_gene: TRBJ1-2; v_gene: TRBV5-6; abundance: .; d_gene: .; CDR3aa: CASSSPGQGQGGYGYTF; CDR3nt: TGTGCCAGCAGCTCCCCGGGGCAGGGACAAGGGGGCTATGGCTACACCTTC
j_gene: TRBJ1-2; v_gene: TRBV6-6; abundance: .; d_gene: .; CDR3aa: CASGAGVNYGYTF; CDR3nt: TGTGCCAGTGGAGCAGGGGTTAACTATGGCTACACCTTC
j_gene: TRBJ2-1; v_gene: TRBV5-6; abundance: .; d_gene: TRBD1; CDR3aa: CASSGTGKRDEQFF; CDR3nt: TGTGCCAGCAGCGGGACAGGGAAAAGGGATGAGCAGTTCTTC
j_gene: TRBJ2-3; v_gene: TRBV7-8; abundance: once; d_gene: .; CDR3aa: CASNPAGGVVDTQYF; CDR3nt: TGTGCCAGCAATCCAGCGGGCGGAGTTGTAGATACGCAGTATTTT
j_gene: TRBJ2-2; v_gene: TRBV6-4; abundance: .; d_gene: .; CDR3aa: CASSEGTFAGELFF; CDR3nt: TGTGCCAGCAGTGAAGGGACTTTTGCCGGGGAGCTGTTTTTT
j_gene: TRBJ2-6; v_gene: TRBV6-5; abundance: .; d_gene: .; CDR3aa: CASSYGVGSGANVLTF; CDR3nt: TGTGCCAGCAGTTACGGGGTTGGCTCTGGGGCCAACGTCCTGACTTTC
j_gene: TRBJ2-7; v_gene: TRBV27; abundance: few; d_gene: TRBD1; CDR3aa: CASSSGTGPYEQYF; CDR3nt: TGTGCCAGCAGTTCCGGGACAGGGCCGTACGAGCAGTACTTC
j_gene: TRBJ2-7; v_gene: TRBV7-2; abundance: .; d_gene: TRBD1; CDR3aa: CASSLGGQGAYEQYF; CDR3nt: TGTGCCAGCAGCTTAGGGGGGCAGGGGGCCTACGAGCAGTACTTC
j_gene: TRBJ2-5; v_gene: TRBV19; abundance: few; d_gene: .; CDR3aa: CASSSGRKTQYF; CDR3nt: .
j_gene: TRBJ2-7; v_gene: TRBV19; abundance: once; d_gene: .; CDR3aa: CARERGARPYEQYF; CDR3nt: TGTGCCAGAGAGAGAGGGGCGCGTCCCTACGAGCAGTACTTC
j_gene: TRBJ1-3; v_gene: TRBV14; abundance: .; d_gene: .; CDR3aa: CASSSQGQSSGNTIYF; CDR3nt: TGTGCCAGCAGCTCACAGGGTCAAAGCTCTGGAAACACCATATATTTT
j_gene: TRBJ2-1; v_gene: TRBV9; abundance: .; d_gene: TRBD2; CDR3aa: CASSGGSWGGSDEQFF; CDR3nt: TGTGCCAGCAGCGGAGGGAGCTGGGGAGGGTCGGATGAGCAGTTCTTC
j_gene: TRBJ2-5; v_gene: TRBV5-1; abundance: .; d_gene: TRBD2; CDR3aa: CASSPGGGIQETQYF; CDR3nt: TGCGCCAGCAGCCCCGGGGGGGGGATCCAAGAGACCCAGTACTTC
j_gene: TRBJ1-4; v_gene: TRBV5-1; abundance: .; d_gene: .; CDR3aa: CASRGRVSNEKLFF; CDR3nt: TGCGCCAGCCGCGGACGTGTATCTAATGAAAAACTGTTTTTT
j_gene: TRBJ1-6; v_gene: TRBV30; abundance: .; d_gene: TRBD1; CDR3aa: CAWWPLPDRGDNSPLHF; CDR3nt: TGTGCCTGGTGGCCCCTCCCCGACAGGGGGGATAATTCACCCCTCCACTTT
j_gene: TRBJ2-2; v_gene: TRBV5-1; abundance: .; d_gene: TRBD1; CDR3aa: CASSLGQSANLNTGELFF; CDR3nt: TGCGCCAGCAGCCTGGGACAGAGTGCGAACCTGAACACCGGGGAGCTGTTTTTT
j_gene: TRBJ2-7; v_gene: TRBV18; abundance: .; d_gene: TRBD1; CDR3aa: CASSPKTGTEQYF; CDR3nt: TGTGCCAGCTCACCAAAGACAGGGACCGAGCAGTACTTC
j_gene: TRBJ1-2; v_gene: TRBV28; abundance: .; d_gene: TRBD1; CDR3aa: CASSSDRVYTF; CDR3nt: TGTGCCAGCAGTTCAGACAGGGTCTACACCTTC
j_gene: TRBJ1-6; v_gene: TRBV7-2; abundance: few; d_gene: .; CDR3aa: CASSPWPNRDSPLHF; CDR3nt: TGTGCCAGCAGCCCATGGCCTAATCGGGATTCACCCCTCCACTTT
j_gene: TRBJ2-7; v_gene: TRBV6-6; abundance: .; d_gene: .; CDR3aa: CASRADRIVYEQYF; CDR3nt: TGTGCCAGCCGAGCCGACAGAATTGTCTACGAGCAGTACTTC
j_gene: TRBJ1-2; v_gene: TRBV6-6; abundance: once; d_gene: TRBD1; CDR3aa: CASSYWPTGDTF; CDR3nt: TGTGCCAGCAGTTACTGGCCCACAGGGGACACCTTC
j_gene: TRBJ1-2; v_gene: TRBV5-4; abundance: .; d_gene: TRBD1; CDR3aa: CASSLPGQGIGYGYTF; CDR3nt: TGTGCCAGCAGCTTACCTGGACAGGGGATAGGCTATGGCTACACCTTC
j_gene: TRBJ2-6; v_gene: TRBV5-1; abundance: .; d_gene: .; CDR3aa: CASSLEGVGANVLTF; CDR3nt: TGCGCCAGCAGCTTGGAAGGGGTTGGGGCCAACGTCCTGACTTTC
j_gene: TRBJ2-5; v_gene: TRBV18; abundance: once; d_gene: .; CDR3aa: CASSYQETQYF; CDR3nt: TGTGCCAGCTCGTACCAAGAGACCCAGTACTTC
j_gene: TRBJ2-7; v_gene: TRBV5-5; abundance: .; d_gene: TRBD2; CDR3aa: CASRRSTGTSGRAAYEQYF; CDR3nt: TGTGCCAGCAGGCGATCCACCGGGACTAGCGGGAGGGCCGCCTACGAGCAGTACTTC
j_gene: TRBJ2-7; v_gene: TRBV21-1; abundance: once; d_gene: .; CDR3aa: CASSKALGRQISYEQYF; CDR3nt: TGTGCCAGCAGCAAAGCGCTCGGGAGACAGATCTCCTACGAGCAGTACTTC
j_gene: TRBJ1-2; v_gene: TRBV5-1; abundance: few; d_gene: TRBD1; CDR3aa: CASSLGDRNYGYTF; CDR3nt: TGCGCCAGCAGCTTGGGGGACAGAAACTATGGCTACACCTTC
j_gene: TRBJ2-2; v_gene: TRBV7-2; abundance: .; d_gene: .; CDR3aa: CASSLTLAGELFF; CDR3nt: TGTGCCAGCAGCTTAACTCTAGCCGGGGAGCTGTTTTTT
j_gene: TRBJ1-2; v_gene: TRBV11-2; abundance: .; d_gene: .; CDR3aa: CASNTGTAYGYTF; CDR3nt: TGTGCCAGCAACACCGGGACCGCCTATGGCTACACCTTC
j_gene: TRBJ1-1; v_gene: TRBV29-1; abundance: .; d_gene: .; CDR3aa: CGVTAMNTEAFF; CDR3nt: TGCGGAGTGACAGCTATGAACACTGAAGCTTTCTTT
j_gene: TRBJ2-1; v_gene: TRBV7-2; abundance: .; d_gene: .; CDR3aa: CASRVGRGSLDEQFF; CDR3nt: TGTGCCAGCAGGGTGGGCAGGGGAAGTTTAGATGAGCAGTTCTTC